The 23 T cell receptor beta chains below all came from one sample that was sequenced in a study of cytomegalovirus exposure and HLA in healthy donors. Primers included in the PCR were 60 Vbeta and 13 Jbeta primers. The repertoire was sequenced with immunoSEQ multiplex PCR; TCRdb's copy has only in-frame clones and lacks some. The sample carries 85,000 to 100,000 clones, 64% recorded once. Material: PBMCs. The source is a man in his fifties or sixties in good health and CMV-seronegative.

CDR3 residues: CASSLTSTRSYNEQFF. In nucleotides, the CDR3 is TGTGCCAGCAGCTTAACTTCCACGAGGTCCTACAATGAGCAGTTCTTC. This sequence joins TRBV7-3 and TRBJ2-1; no clear D gene. Looked up from germline, CDR1 is SGHTA and CDR2 is FQGTGA. The V end lost 0 bases, the J end lost 1 base, and 10 bases lay between the germline ends. The CDR3 runs 16 residues.

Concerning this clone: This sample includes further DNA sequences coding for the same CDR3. CDR3 residues: CASSLSGGSGQPQHF. CDR3 sequence (DNA): TGTGCCAGCAGCTTGTCCGGGGGAAGTGGTCAGCCCCAGCATTTT. The genes are TRBV5-6 and TRBJ1-5, with D possibly matching TRBD1 (5 bases). Between the trimmed V and J ends, which lost 1 base and 6 bases, there was a span of 14 bases. Germline assignment: CDR1 SGHDT and CDR2 YYEEEE. There are 15 residues in the CDR3.

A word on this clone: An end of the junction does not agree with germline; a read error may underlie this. The CDR3 DNA follows: TGTTCCAGCAGCTGGCTCGATGAGCAGTACTTC. Its translation is CSSSWLDEQYF. The rearrangement uses TRBV7-9 and TRBJ2-7; no clear D. The CDR3 spans 11 residues. CDR1 and CDR2 (germline): SEHNR, FQNEAQ (reference sequence). The full variable domain, its missing parts supplied by reference TRBV7-9 and TRBJ2-7, is DTGVSQNPRHKITKRGQNVTFRCDPISEHNRLYWYRQTLGQGPEFLTYFQNEAQLEKSRLLSDRFSAERPKGSFSTLEIQRTEQGDSAMYLCSSSWLDEQYFGPGTRLTVT.

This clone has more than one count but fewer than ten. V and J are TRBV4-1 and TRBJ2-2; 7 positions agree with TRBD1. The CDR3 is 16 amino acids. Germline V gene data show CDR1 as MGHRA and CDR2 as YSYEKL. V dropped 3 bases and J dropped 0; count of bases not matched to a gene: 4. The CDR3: CASSQRQGSNTGELFF. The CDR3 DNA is TGCGCCAGCAGCCAGAGACAGGGTTCGAACACCGGGGAGCTGTTTTTT.

CDR3 nucleotides: TGTGCCAGCAGCCTACCCCGGGGTTCTGAAGCTTTCTTT. It is translated as CASSLPRGSEAFF. The chain employs TRBV5-4 and TRBJ1-1, with D hard to call. Looked up from germline, CDR1 is SGHNT and CDR2 is YYREEE (reference sequence). The CDR3 runs to 13 residues. With 4 bases removed from V and 6 bases from J, the gap between germline ends came to 13 bases.

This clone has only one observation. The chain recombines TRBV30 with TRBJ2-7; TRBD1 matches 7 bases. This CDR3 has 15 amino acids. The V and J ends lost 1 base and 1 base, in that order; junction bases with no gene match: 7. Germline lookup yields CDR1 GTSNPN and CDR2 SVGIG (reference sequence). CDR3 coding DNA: TGTGCCTGGAGTGGAGGGACAGCCGATTCCTACGAGCAGTACTTC. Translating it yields CAWSGGTADSYEQYF.

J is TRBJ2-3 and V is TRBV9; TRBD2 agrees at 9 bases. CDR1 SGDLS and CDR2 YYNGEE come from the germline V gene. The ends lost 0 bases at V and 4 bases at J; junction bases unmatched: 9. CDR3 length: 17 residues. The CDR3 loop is CASSVEGSGRIADTQYF. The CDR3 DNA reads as TGTGCCAGCAGCGTAGAAGGTAGCGGGAGAATCGCAGATACGCAGTATTTT.

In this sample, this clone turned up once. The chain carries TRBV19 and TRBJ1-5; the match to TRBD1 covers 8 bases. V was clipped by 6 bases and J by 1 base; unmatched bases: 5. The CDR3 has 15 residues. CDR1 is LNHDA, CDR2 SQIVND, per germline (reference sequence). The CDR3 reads CASSNGQGSNQPQHF. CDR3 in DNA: TGTGCCAGTAGCAACGGACAGGGAAGCAATCAGCCCCAGCATTTT. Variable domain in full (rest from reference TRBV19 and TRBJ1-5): DGGITQSPKYLFRKEGQNVTLSCEQNLNHDAMYWYRQDPGQGLRLIYYSQIVNDFQKGDIAEGYSVSREKKESFPLTVTSAQKNPTAFYLCASSNGQGSNQPQHFGDGTRLSIL.

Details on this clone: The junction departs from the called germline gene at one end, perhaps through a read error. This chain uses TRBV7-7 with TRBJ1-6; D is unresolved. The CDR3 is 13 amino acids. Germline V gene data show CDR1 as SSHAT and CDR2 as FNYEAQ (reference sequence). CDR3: CASSLHTNSPLHF. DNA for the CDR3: TGTGCTAGCAGCTTACACACAAATTCACCCCTCCACTTT.

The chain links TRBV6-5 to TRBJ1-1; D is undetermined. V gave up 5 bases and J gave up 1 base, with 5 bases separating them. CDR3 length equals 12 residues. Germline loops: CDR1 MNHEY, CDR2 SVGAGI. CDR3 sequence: CASSRENTEAFF. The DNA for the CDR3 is TGTGCCAGCAGTAGAGAGAACACTGAAGCTTTCTTT.

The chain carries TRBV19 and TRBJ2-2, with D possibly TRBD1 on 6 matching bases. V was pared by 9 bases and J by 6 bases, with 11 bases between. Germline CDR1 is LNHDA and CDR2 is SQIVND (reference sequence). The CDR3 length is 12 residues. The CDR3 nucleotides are TGTGCCAGCTCACAGGGAGCCGGGGAGCTGTTTTTT. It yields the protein CASSQGAGELFF.

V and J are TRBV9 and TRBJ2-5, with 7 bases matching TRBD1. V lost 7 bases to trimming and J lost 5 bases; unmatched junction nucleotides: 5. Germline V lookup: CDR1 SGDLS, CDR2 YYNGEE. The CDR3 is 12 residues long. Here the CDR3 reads CASGTGVETQYF. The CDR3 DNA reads TGTGCCAGCGGCACAGGGGTTGAGACCCAGTACTTC.

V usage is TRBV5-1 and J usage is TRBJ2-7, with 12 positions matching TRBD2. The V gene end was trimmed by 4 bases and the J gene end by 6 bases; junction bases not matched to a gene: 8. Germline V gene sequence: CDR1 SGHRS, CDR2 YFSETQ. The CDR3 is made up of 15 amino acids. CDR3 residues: CASSPEGLAGREQYF. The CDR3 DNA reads TGCGCCAGCAGCCCCGAGGGACTAGCGGGCCGCGAGCAGTACTTC.

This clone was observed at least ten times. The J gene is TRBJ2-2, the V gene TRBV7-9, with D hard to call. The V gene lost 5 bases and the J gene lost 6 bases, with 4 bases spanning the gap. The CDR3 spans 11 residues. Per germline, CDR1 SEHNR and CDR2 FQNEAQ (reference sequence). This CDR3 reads CASSRAGELFF. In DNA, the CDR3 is TGTGCCAGCAGCCGGGCCGGGGAGCTGTTTTTT.

The CDR3, as DNA: TGTGCCAGCAGCACAGATACCTACGAGCAGTACTTC. It codes for CASSTDTYEQYF. V usage is TRBV11-3 and J usage is TRBJ2-5, with D unresolved. Judging by the DNA end, TRBJ2-7 fits better; the J call may be wrong. CDR1 and CDR2 from the germline V gene are SGHNT and YENEEA. This CDR3 contains 12 residues.

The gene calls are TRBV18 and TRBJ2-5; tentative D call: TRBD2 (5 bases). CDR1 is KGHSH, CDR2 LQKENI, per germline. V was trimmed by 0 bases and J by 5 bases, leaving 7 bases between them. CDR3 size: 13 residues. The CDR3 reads CASSPPRGETQYF. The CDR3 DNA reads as TGTGCCAGCTCACCACCGCGCGGGGAGACCCAGTACTTC. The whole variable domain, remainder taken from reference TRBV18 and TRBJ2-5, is NAGVMQNPRHLVRRRGQEARLRCSPMKGHSHVYWYRQLPEEGLKFMVYLQKENIIDESGMPKERFSAEFPKEGPSILRIQQVVRGDSAAYFCASSPPRGETQYFGPGTRLLVL.

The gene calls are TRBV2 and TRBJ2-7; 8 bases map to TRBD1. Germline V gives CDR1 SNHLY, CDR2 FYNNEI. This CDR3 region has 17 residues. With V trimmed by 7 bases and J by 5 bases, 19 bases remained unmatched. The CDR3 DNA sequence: TGTGCCAGCATCGAATACCCGGGACAGGAGCCATACGACGAGCAGTACTTC. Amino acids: CASIEYPGQEPYDEQYF.

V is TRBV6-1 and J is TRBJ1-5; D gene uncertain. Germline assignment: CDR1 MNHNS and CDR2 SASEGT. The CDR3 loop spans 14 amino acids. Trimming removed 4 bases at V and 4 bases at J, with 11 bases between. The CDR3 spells CASSAGFGNQPQHF. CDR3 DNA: TGTGCCAGCAGTGCGGGTTTTGGGAATCAGCCCCAGCATTTT.

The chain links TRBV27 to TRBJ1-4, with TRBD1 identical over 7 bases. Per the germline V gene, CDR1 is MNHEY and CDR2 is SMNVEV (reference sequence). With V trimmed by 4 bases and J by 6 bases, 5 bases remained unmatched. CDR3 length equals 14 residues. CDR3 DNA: TGTGCCAGCAGTTCCCGCGACAGGGATGAAAAACTGTTTTTT. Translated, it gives CASSSRDRDEKLFF.

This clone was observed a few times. CDR3 nucleotides: TGTGCCAGCAGACCGGAAGGTCGGCGGGCTAACCAAGAGACCCAGTACTTC. Amino acid sequence: CASRPEGRRANQETQYF. This chain links TRBV5-6 with TRBJ2-5; D perhaps matches TRBD2 (5 bases). CDR3 length: 17 residues. V lost 5 bases, J lost 0 bases, and 20 bases lay in between. Germline V gives CDR1 SGHDT, CDR2 YYEEEE.

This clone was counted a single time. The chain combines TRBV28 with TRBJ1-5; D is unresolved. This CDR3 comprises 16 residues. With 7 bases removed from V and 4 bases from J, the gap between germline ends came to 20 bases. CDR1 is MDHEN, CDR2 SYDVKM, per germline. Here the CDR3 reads CASISPAAGRNQPQHF. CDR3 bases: TGTGCCAGCATCTCTCCAGCGGCAGGCCGAAATCAGCCCCAGCATTTT.

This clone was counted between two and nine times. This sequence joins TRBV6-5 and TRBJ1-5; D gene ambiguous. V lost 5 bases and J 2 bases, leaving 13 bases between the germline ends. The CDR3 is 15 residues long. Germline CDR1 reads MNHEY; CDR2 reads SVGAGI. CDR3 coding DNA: TGTGCCAGCAGTGTGGGTCCCGGAGGCAATCAGCCCCAGCATTTT. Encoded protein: CASSVGPGGNQPQHF.

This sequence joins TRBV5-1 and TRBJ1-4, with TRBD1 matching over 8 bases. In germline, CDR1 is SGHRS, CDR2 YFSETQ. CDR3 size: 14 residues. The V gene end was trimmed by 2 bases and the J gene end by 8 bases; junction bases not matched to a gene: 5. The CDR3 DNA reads TGCGCCAGCAGCTTCCGACAGGGGAACGAAAAACTGTTTTTT. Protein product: CASSFRQGNEKLFF.